This TCR beta chain was found in a study of blood T cell repertoires in COVID-19. As for the study in general: T cells, B-cell-depleted T cells, or PBMCs provided the cDNA or gDNA that served as material.

In the authors' methods: Amplification of reference gene primers provided the estimated nucleated cell counts. The protocol was immunoSEQ multiplex PCR, while the TCRdb copy is restricted to in-frame clones and leaves out a portion. That table supplies the V and J calls and clone size; D and trimming were determined from the DNA. The sample has some 61,000 clones; 86% are singletons. Germline V gene sequence: CDR1 SGHTA, CDR2 FQGTGA. With 5 bases removed from V and 6 bases from J, the gap between germline ends came to 17 bases. CDR3 length: 15 amino acids. The chain couples TRBV7-3 to TRBJ2-1; no clear D gene. Material: peripheral blood. The sequence was obtained from a man aged 30-40 years with acute or convalescent COVID-19. The CDR3 DNA follows: TGTGCCAGCAGCCCCGCGGCTATTTGGAGCAATGAGCAGTTCTTC. Protein: CASSPAAIWSNEQFF.